This TCR beta chain is drawn from a study of T cell responses to AZD1222 COVID-19 vaccine. On the study more broadly: Pooling covered second doses at about 4 or about 12 weeks.

Study-wide points: Spike-wide coverage was observed for vaccine-associated CD4 TCRs, with dominant responses at 160-218 and 743-854.

The germline CDR1 and CDR2 sequences are SGHNT and YYREEE (reference sequence). The CDR3 contains 11 residues. Trimming took 5 bases from V and 2 from J, leaving 4 bases between them. Profiled with immunoSEQ multiplex PCR; TCRdb holds only in-frame clones, not every one. The table has roughly 100,000 clones, roughly 90% seen once. As concerns this clone: Its specificity is not known.

The receptor was derived from an adult in good health. The rearrangement uses TRBV5-4 and TRBJ2-5, with D uncertain. The material was peripheral blood, obtained on day 0 of AZD1222 vaccination. In DNA, the CDR3 is TGTGCCAGCAGTACTCAAGAGACCCAGTACTTC. It yields the protein CASSTQETQYF.